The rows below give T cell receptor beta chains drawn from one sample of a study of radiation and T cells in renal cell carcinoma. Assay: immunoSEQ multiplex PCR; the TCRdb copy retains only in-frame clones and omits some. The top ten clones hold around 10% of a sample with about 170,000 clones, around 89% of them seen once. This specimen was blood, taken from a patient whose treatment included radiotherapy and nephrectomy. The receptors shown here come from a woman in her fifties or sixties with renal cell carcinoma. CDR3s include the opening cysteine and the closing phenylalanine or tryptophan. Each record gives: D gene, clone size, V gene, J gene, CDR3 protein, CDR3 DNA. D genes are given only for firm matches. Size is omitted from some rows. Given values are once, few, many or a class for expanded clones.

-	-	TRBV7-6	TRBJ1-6	CASSLAGLENSPLHF	TGTGCCAGCAGCTTAGCCGGGCTCGAGAATTCACCCCTCCACTTT
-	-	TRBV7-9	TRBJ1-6	CASSLARDLLHF	TGTGCCAGCAGCTTAGCCCGGGACCTACTCCACTTT
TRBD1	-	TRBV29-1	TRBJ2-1	CSLMSTAGQGGGQFF	TGCAGCCTGATGAGTACCGCGGGACAGGGAGGAGGGCAGTTCTTC
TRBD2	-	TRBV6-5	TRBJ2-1	CASSPSGGTTYEQFF	TGTGCCAGCAGTCCTAGCGGGGGGACGACATATGAGCAGTTCTTC
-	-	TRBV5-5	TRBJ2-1	CASSLEGNRYNEQFF	TGTGCCAGCAGCTTGGAAGGGAACAGATACAATGAGCAGTTCTTC
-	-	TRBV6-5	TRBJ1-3	CASSYSGSSGNTIYF	TGTGCCAGCAGTTACTCCGGGAGCTCTGGAAACACCATATATTTT
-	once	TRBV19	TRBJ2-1	CASTAGWHEQFF	TGTGCCAGTACGGCAGGGTGGCATGAGCAGTTCTTC
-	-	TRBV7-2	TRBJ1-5	CASSLVAGEPNQPQHF	TGTGCCAGCAGCTTAGTGGCTGGGGAACCCAATCAGCCCCAGCATTTT
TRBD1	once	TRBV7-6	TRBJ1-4	CASSPGGENEKLFF	TGTGCCAGCAGCCCAGGGGGAGAGAATGAAAAACTGTTTTTT
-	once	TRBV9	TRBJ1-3	CASSPGGDSGNTIYF	TGTGCCAGCAGCCCTGGGGGGGATTCTGGAAACACCATATATTTT
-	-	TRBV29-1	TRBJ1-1	CSVEGLNTEAFF	TGCAGCGTTGAAGGATTGAACACTGAAGCTTTCTTT
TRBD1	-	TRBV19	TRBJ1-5	CASNGQGSNQPQHF	TGTGCCAGTAACGGACAGGGTTCGAATCAGCCCCAGCATTTT
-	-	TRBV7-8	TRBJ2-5	CASTEKGERKETQYF	TGTGCCAGCACCGAAAAGGGGGAGCGAAAAGAGACCCAGTACTTC
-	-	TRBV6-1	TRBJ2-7	CASSEEGGGGLSYEQYF	TGTGCCAGCAGTGAAGAGGGTGGTGGGGGGCTTTCCTACGAGCAGTACTTC
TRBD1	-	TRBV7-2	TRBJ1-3	CASSVDRGLTGNTIYF	TGTGCCAGCAGCGTAGACAGGGGGCTCACTGGAAACACCATATATTTT
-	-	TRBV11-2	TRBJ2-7	CASSPGRGIEQYF	TGTGCCAGCAGCCCCGGGCGAGGTATCGAGCAGTACTTC
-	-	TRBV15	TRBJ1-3	CATSASLPGNTIYF	TGTGCCACCAGTGCCAGTCTCCCTGGAAACACCATATATTTT
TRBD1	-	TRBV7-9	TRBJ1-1	CASSFPGQGARRTEAFF	TGTGCCAGCAGCTTTCCGGGACAGGGGGCTAGGCGCACTGAAGCTTTCTTT
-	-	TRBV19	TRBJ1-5	CASSQSRLHQPQHF	TGTGCCAGTAGCCAAAGTCGATTGCATCAGCCCCAGCATTTT
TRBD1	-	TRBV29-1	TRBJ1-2	CSVQDRGYGYTF	TGCAGCGTACAAGACAGGGGCTATGGCTACACCTTC
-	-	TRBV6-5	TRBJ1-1	CASSLELNTEAFF	TGTGCCAGCAGTTTGGAGTTGAACACTGAAGCTTTCTTT
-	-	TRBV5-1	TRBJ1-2	CASSVDQQRDYGYTF	TGCGCCAGCAGCGTAGATCAACAGAGGGACTATGGCTACACCTTC
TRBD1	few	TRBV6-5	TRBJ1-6	CASSLDREDSPLHF	TGTGCCAGCAGCCTGGACAGGGAAGATTCACCCCTCCACTTT
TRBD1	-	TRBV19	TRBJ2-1	CASRAGGEQFF	TGTGCCTCTAGGGCAGGGGGTGAGCAGTTCTTC
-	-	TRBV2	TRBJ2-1	CASSSNIWQFF	TGTGCCAGCAGTTCCAACATTTGGCAGTTCTTC
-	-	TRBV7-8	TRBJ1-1	CASSLPRTGAYTEAFF	TGTGCCAGCAGCTTACCGCGGACCGGTGCTTACACTGAAGCTTTCTTT
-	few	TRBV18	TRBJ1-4	CASSPEGPTNEKLFF	TGTGCCAGCTCACCGGAAGGGCCAACTAATGAAAAACTGTTTTTT
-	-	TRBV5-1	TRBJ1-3	CASSFNFVSGNTIYF	TGCGCCAGCAGCTTTAACTTCGTTTCTGGAAACACCATATATTTT
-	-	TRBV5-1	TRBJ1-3	CASSLATGGNTIYF	TGCGCCAGCAGCTTGGCGACGGGTGGAAACACCATATATTTT
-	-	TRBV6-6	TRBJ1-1	CASSYGVAEAFF	TGTGCCAGCAGTTACGGGGTAGCTGAAGCTTTCTTT
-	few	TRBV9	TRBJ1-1	CASSPEGPLNTEAFF	TGTGCCAGCAGCCCAGAGGGACCCCTAAACACTGAAGCTTTCTTT
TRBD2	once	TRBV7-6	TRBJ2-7	CASSSGGAYEQYF	TGTGCCAGCTCTAGCGGGGGGGCCTACGAGCAGTACTTC
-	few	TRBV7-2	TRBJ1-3	CASSLAGLNTIYF	TGTGCCAGCAGCTTGGCAGGGTTAAACACCATATATTTT
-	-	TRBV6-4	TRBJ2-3	CASSDGPTGGRSTDTQYF	TGTGCCAGCAGTGATGGCCCCACTGGGGGACGGAGCACAGATACGCAGTATTTT
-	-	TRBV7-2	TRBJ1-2	CASSLNSGLYGYTF	TGTGCCAGCAGCTTAAATTCCGGACTCTATGGCTACACCTTC